This T cell receptor beta chain appears in the sequencing data of a study of cytomegalovirus exposure and HLA in healthy donors. Study-wide results and limits: A highly shared variant cluster was judged a likely technical artifact.

In germline, CDR1 is SGHRS, CDR2 YFSETQ. The V and J ends lost 5 bases and 7 bases respectively, with 21 bases between them. The CDR3 spans 16 residues. PCR was performed using 60 Vbeta and 13 Jbeta primers. Only in-frame clones appear in the TCRdb table, and some are missing; sequencing was by immunoSEQ multiplex PCR. The data hold 150,000 to 200,000 clones, with 75% to 90% observed a single time. About this clone itself: Its antigen remains unknown.

The TCR was taken from a man aged 18 to 29 in good health and CMV-seropositive. Source material: PBMCs. This chain uses TRBV5-1 with TRBJ1-4, with D possibly matching TRBD1 (6 bases). The CDR3, as DNA: TGCGCCAGCAGTCTGGGGGCTTTGGCAGGCAGTGAAAAACTGTTTTTT. As protein: CASSLGALAGSEKLFF. The variable domain in full, completed from reference TRBV5-1 and TRBJ1-4, reads KAGVTQTPRYLIKTRGQQVTLSCSPISGHRSVSWYQQTPGQGLQFLFEYFSETQRNKGNFPGRFSGRQFSNSRSEMNVSTLELGDSALYLCASSLGALAGSEKLFFGSGTQLSVL.